A few counts support the clone carrying this T cell receptor beta chain. Its antigen is not known. Using immunoSEQ multiplex PCR, the repertoire was profiled, and TCRdb retains in-frame clones only, with some absent. The repertoire holds 65,000 to 100,000 clones, with roughly 91% as singletons. The sample belongs to a study of OX40 agonist ivuxolimab in advanced cancers. Findings and caveats of the study: There were, on average, more expanded clones in CD8+ T cells than in CD4+.

The material was CD4+ or CD8+ T cells sorted from blood, obtained in a trial of the OX40 agonist ivuxolimab. This receptor was taken from an adult with an advanced solid tumor such as melanoma, head and neck, liver or kidney cancer.

The CDR3 is CASSLADYGYTF. CDR3 bases: TGTGCCAGTAGTCTGGCAGACTATGGCTACACCTTC. This rearrangement joins TRBV19 to TRBJ1-2; D is uncertain. CDR1 and CDR2 (germline): LNHDA, SQIVND (reference sequence). The CDR3 spans 12 residues. The germline V and J ends were trimmed by 5 bases and 3 bases, with 7 bases remaining between them.